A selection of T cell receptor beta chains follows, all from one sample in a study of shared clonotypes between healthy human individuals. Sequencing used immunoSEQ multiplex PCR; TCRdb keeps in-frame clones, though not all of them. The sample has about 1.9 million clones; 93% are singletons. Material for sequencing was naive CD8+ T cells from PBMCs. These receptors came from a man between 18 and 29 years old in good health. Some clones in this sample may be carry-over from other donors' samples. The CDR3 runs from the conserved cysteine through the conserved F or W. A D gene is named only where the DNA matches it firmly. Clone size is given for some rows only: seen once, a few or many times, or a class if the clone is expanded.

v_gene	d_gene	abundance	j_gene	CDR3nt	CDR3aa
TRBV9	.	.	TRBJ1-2	TGTGCCAGCAGCGTAGGGGGGTATGGCTACACCTTC	CASSVGGYGYTF
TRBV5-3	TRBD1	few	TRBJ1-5	TGTGCCAGAAGCCAGATCTTGTGGGACAGGGGGCCCAGCAATCAGCCCCAGCATTTT	CARSQILWDRGPSNQPQHF
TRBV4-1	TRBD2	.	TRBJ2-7	TGCGCCAGCAGCCAACTAGCGGGAGGGCTTTACGAGCAGTACTTC	CASSQLAGGLYEQYF
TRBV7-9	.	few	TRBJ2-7	TGTGCCAGCAGCGGGGCCAACGAGCAGTACTTC	CASSGANEQYF
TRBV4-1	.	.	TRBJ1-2	TGCGCCAGCAGCCAAGACCCGACAGGTTTAGATGGCTACACCTTC	CASSQDPTGLDGYTF
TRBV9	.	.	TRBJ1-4	TGTGCCAGCAGCGCCACAGGGCGTAATGAAAAACTGTTTTTT	CASSATGRNEKLFF
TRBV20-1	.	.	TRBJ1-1	TGCAGTGCTAGAATGAACACTGAAGCTTTCTTT	CSARMNTEAFF
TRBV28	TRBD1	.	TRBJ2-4	TGTGCCAGCGCCCCCGGGACAGGGAACATCATGGACATTCAGTACTTC	CASAPGTGNIMDIQYF
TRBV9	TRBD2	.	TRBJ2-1	TGTGCCAGCAGCGTATCGGCGGGAGCCTACAATGAGCAGTTCTTC	CASSVSAGAYNEQFF
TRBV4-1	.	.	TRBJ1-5	TGCGCCAGCAGCCAAGATCTCAGTCCTCAGCCCCAGCATTTT	CASSQDLSPQPQHF
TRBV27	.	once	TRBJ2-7	TGTGCCAGCAGTTCCACCGACTTAGCGGAAGGCTACGAGCAGTACTTC	CASSSTDLAEGYEQYF
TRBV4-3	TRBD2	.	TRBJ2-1	TGCGCCAGCAGCCAAGATCTGAGCGGGAGCCTTAGAGTTCAGTTCTTC	CASSQDLSGSLRVQFF
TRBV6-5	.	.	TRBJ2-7	TGTGCCAGCAGTGGCAGGGGTAGGAACGAGCAGTACTTC	CASSGRGRNEQYF
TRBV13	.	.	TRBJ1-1	TGTGCCAGCAGCGCAGAAGGGACGGCGAACACTGAAGCTTTCTTT	CASSAEGTANTEAFF
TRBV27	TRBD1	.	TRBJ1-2	TGTGCCAGCAGCCGGACAGGGAGCGGCTACACCTTC	CASSRTGSGYTF
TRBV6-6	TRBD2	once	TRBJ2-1	TGTGCCAGCAGTTCGACTAGCGTGAGCTCCTACAATGAGCAGTTCTTC	CASSSTSVSSYNEQFF
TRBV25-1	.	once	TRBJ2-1	TGTGCCAGCAGTGATGCCAGGGGGGTCTACAATGAGCAGTTCTTC	CASSDARGVYNEQFF
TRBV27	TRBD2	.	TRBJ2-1	TGTGCCAGCAGTCCCCCTATGGTAGCGGGGTACAATGAGCAGTTCTTC	CASSPPMVAGYNEQFF
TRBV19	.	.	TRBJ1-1	TGTGCCAGTAGTATAGATCAAGGGGGCACTGAAGCTTTCTTT	CASSIDQGGTEAFF
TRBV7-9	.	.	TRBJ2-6	TGTGCCAGCAGCCTCAGGAGGGCCTCTGGGGCCAACGTCCTGACTTTC	CASSLRRASGANVLTF
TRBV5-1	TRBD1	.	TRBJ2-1	TGCGCCAGCAGCCTCGAGAGGACAGGGGAGGACAATGAGCAGTTCTTC	CASSLERTGEDNEQFF
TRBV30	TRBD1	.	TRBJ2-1	TGTGCCTGGAGTGTACAGGGGGCTTACAATGAGCAGTTCTTC	CAWSVQGAYNEQFF
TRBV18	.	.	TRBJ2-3	TGTGCCAGCTCGACATTAGAGGGCTTTTCCGAATTT	CASSTLEGFSEF